The next 32 T cell receptor beta chains were all read from a single sample in a study of cytomegalovirus exposure and HLA in healthy donors. The protocol was immunoSEQ multiplex PCR, while the TCRdb copy is restricted to in-frame clones and leaves out a portion. Of 200,000 to 250,000 clones listed, 75% to 95% are singletons. The specimen sequenced was PBMCs. These receptors were obtained from a woman aged 18-29 years in good health and CMV-seronegative.

This chain links TRBV5-1 with TRBJ1-1, with 9 positions matching TRBD1. CDR3 length equals 16 residues. The trim removed 4 bases at V and 0 bases at J, leaving 7 bases unmatched. Germline V CDR1 and CDR2: SGHRS, YFSETQ. CDR3 DNA: TGCGCCAGCAGCCGGGGACAGGGTCCAATGAACACTGAAGCTTTCTTT. Encoded protein: CASSRGQGPMNTEAFF.

This clone turned up a few times. The chain joins TRBV5-5 to TRBJ1-3; D not certain. The CDR3 is 13 residues long. The V end lost 4 bases, the J end lost 4 bases, and 9 bases lay between the germline ends. Germline CDR1 reads SGHKS; CDR2 reads YYEKEE (reference sequence). The CDR3 region has the DNA TGTGCCAGCAGCCCTGGGCCCGGAAACACCATATATTTT. It translates to CASSPGPGNTIYF.

V is TRBV2 and J is TRBJ1-1; D might be TRBD1 (5 bases). V lost 6 bases and J 3 bases, leaving 17 bases between the germline ends. Germline V CDR1 and CDR2: SNHLY, FYNNEI. The CDR3 is 15 residues long. The CDR3 sequence: CASRPGGGWDTEAFF. The CDR3 DNA reads TGTGCCAGCAGGCCCGGGGGGGGATGGGACACTGAAGCTTTCTTT.

This sequence joins TRBV7-9 and TRBJ1-3, with TRBD1 matching 9 bases. J gave up 3 bases and V 2 bases, and 14 bases lay outside the gene matches. Germline CDR1 is SEHNR and CDR2 is FQNEAQ (reference sequence). CDR3 length: 19 residues. The CDR3 loop reads CASSLTSGTGRFGGNTIYF. CDR3 nucleotides: TGTGCCAGCAGCTTAACATCCGGGACAGGGAGGTTTGGTGGAAACACCATATATTTT.

The chain is built from TRBV28 and TRBJ1-1, with a tentative D call TRBD1 (5 bases). CDR1 MDHEN and CDR2 SYDVKM come from the germline V gene. V was trimmed by 2 bases and J by 8 bases, leaving 12 bases between them. The CDR3 has 13 amino acids. The CDR3 DNA reads TGTGCCAGCAGTTTACCTGGGGCGACCGAAGCTTTCTTT. Translated, it gives CASSLPGATEAFF.

The CDR3 sequence is CASGALNTEAFF. The CDR3 DNA reads as TGTGCCAGCGGGGCCTTGAACACTGAAGCTTTCTTT. The chain uses TRBV2 and TRBJ1-1; D perhaps matches TRBD1 (5 bases). CDR1 and CDR2 from the germline V gene are SNHLY and FYNNEI. Trimming pared 8 bases from V and 0 bases from J, leaving 7 bases between. The CDR3 consists of 12 residues.

This clone was seen only once. The V gene is TRBV5-5, the J gene TRBJ1-2; 11 bases line up with TRBD1. Germline V gene lookup returns CDR1 SGHKS and CDR2 YYEKEE (reference sequence). The CDR3 is 14 residues long. V trimming: 4 bases; J trimming: 5 bases; junction bases outside the gene matches: 4. In DNA, the CDR3 is TGTGCCAGCAGCCCTGGACAGGGGGCATATGGCTACACCTTC. This encodes CASSPGQGAYGYTF.

This chain connects TRBV28 to TRBJ1-4; 10 bases match TRBD1. CDR1 MDHEN and CDR2 SYDVKM come from the germline V gene. Trimming cost V 2 bases and J 5 bases; bases outside gene matches: 2. CDR3 length: 15 amino acids. CDR3 nucleotides: TGTGCCAGCAGTTTAGTGGGACAGGGGAATGAAAAACTGTTTTTT. Translating gives CASSLVGQGNEKLFF.

This sequence joins TRBV19 and TRBJ1-2; 9 nucleotides line up with TRBD1. With 11 bases clipped from V and 8 bases from J, the junction kept 6 bases outside the gene matches. Germline V lookup: CDR1 LNHDA, CDR2 SQIVND (reference sequence). This CDR3 comprises 11 residues. CDR3 protein: CAGGQGEGYTF. The CDR3 region has the DNA TGTGCCGGGGGACAGGGAGAGGGCTACACCTTC.

This rearrangement joins TRBV5-4 to TRBJ2-7, with 7 bases that match TRBD2. The V gene's germline CDR1 is SGHNT and CDR2 YYREEE (reference sequence). The ends lost 3 bases at V and 3 bases at J; junction bases unmatched: 9. This CDR3 is built from 15 residues. The CDR3: CASSSGGPFNYEQYF. The CDR3 DNA sequence: TGTGCCAGCAGCTCGGGGGGACCGTTCAACTACGAGCAGTACTTC. The full variable domain, rest sourced from reference TRBV5-4 and TRBJ2-7, is ETGVTQSPTHLIKTRGQQVTLRCSSQSGHNTVSWYQQALGQGPQFIFQYYREEENGRGNFPPRFSGLQFPNYSSELNVNALELDDSALYLCASSSGGPFNYEQYFGPGTRLTVT.

The V call is TRBV5-1, the J call TRBJ1-4; the D is unclear. Germline V gene sequence: CDR1 SGHRS, CDR2 YFSETQ. This CDR3 has 12 residues. The V end lost 3 bases, the J end lost 7 bases, and 7 bases lay between the germline ends. The CDR3: CASSSRAEKLFF. CDR3 sequence (DNA): TGCGCCAGCAGCTCTAGAGCTGAAAAACTGTTTTTT.

This chain connects TRBV6-1 to TRBJ1-2; 8 nucleotides agree with TRBD1. The CDR3 has 14 residues. The germline V gene has CDR1 MNHNS and CDR2 SASEGT. V lost 7 bases to trimming and J lost 3 bases; unmatched junction nucleotides: 7. For the CDR3, the DNA is TGTGCCAGCAAGCCGACAGGGGTCCACTATGGCTACACCTTC. Protein: CASKPTGVHYGYTF.

The chain is built from TRBV4-2 and TRBJ2-5; D unresolved. Germline assignment: CDR1 LGHNA and CDR2 YNFKEQ. Trimming took off 1 base at V and 1 base at J, with 13 bases between the two ends. The CDR3 has 16 amino acids. Here the CDR3 reads CASSQGGTNLQETQYF. The CDR3 nucleotides are TGTGCCAGCAGCCAAGGAGGCACTAACCTCCAAGAGACCCAGTACTTC.

The chain joins TRBV2 to TRBJ1-5, with 7 positions matching TRBD1. The germline V gene encodes CDR1 SNHLY and CDR2 FYNNEI. The V and J ends lost 4 bases and 2 bases, in that order; junction bases with no gene match: 14. CDR3 length: 18 amino acids. DNA of the CDR3: TGTGCCAGCAGTGCCAATCCCCAGACAGGGAATCGCAATCAGCCCCAGCATTTT. This sequence encodes CASSANPQTGNRNQPQHF.

Regarding this clone: Distinct nucleotide sequences in the sample also encode this CDR3. V usage is TRBV11-2 and J usage is TRBJ1-1; D might be TRBD1 (5 bases). Looked up from germline, CDR1 is SGHAT and CDR2 is FQNNGV. The CDR3 is 13 amino acids. Trimming stripped 3 bases from V and 1 base from J, with 6 bases between. Here the CDR3 DNA reads TGTGCCAGCAGCTTGGGGGGGAACACTGAAGCTTTCTTT. This codes for CASSLGGNTEAFF.

The chain is built from TRBV28 and TRBJ1-6, with D possibly being TRBD1 (6 bases). Germline V gives CDR1 MDHEN, CDR2 SYDVKM. This CDR3 is 13 amino acids long. V gave up 4 bases and J gave up 10 bases, with 11 bases separating them. The CDR3 here is CASSSGVESPLHF. CDR3 DNA sequence: TGTGCCAGCAGTTCAGGGGTAGAATCACCCCTCCACTTT.

The chain joins TRBV2 to TRBJ2-3, with 9 bases matching TRBD2. V shed 7 bases, J shed 2 bases, and the junction held 10 bases outside the gene matches. Germline V gene sequence: CDR1 SNHLY, CDR2 FYNNEI. The CDR3 is made up of 16 amino acids. CDR3 loop: CASMGLAGDVTDTQYF. The CDR3, as DNA: TGTGCCAGCATGGGGTTAGCGGGAGATGTCACAGATACGCAGTATTTT.

The rearrangement links TRBV12-5 to TRBJ1-1; maybe TRBD1 (5 bases). This CDR3 has 13 amino acids. Looked up from germline, CDR1 is LGHNT and CDR2 is FRNRAP. Trimming took 7 bases from V and 8 from J, leaving 17 bases between them. CDR3 bases: TGTGCTAGTGCCTGGGACTTTTATACAGAAGCTTTCTTT. Residues: CASAWDFYTEAFF. Supplemented by reference TRBV12-5 and TRBJ1-1, the full variable domain reads DARVTQTPRHKVTEMGQEVTMRCQPILGHNTVFWYRQTMMQGLELLAYFRNRAPLDDSGMPKDRFSAEMPDATLATLKIQPSEPRDSAVYFCASAWDFYTEAFFGQGTRLTVV.

This chain's CDR3 is CASSPRQGRNTGELFF. DNA for the CDR3: TGCGCCAGCAGCCCCCGACAGGGTCGGAACACCGGGGAGCTGTTTTTT. The chain couples TRBV5-1 to TRBJ2-2; 7 bases align to TRBD1. The germline V gene encodes CDR1 SGHRS and CDR2 YFSETQ. The CDR3 spans 16 residues. Trimming took 4 bases from V and 1 from J; bases not matched to a gene: 7.

This clone appeared once. This chain links TRBV5-1 with TRBJ2-3, with D tentatively TRBD2 (6 bases). V lost 1 base, J lost 4 bases, and 16 bases lay in between. This CDR3 spans 16 amino acids. Germline-derived CDR1 and CDR2 are SGHRS and YFSETQ. This CDR3 is CASSLQFDGGADTQYF. CDR3 coding DNA: TGCGCCAGCAGCTTGCAATTCGATGGCGGGGCAGATACGCAGTATTTT.

This clone came up once. The chain recombines TRBV5-1 with TRBJ1-4, with 8 bases aligning to TRBD1. Per germline, CDR1 SGHRS and CDR2 YFSETQ. The CDR3 is 16 residues long. V shed 4 bases, J shed 5 bases, and the junction held 10 bases outside the gene matches. CDR3 nucleotide sequence: TGCGCCAGCAGCCAATTCTCCCGGACAGGGAATGAAAAACTGTTTTTT. Protein product: CASSQFSRTGNEKLFF.

J is TRBJ2-1 and V is TRBV27, with D unclear. Germline V gene data show CDR1 as MNHEY and CDR2 as SMNVEV (reference sequence). The CDR3 runs 13 residues. V lost 0 bases, J lost 8 bases, and 8 bases lay in between. The CDR3 sequence: CASSLSHFDEQFF. Here the CDR3 DNA reads TGTGCCAGCAGTTTATCACATTTCGATGAGCAGTTCTTC.

The DNA of the CDR3 is TGTGCCAGCAGCCAAACTTCGAATACTCTCCCGACAGGAGACTATGGCTACACCTTC. Protein: CASSQTSNTLPTGDYGYTF. The chain has TRBV11-1 and TRBJ1-2, with D tentatively TRBD1 (6 bases). The germline V gene has CDR1 SGHAT and CDR2 FQDESV (reference sequence). The CDR3 contains 19 residues. The V and J ends lost 5 bases and 3 bases respectively, with 28 bases between them. The whole variable domain, remainder taken from reference TRBV11-1 and TRBJ1-2, is EAEVAQSPRYKITEKSQAVAFWCDPISGHATLYWYRQILGQGPELLVQFQDESVVDDSQLPKDRFSAERLKGVDSTLKIQPAELGDSAMYLCASSQTSNTLPTGDYGYTFGSGTRLTVV.

The genes are TRBV5-4 and TRBJ2-1; weak D call: TRBD2 (7 bases). This CDR3 spans 16 amino acids. Germline V gives CDR1 SGHNT, CDR2 YYREEE (reference sequence). V was pared by 0 bases and J by 7 bases, with 17 bases between. Here the CDR3 reads CASSLAGGGRWNEQFF. In DNA, the CDR3 is TGTGCCAGCAGCTTGGCCGGGGGCGGGAGATGGAATGAGCAGTTCTTC.

On this clone itself: The same CDR3 also results from other DNA sequences found in this sample. The V call is TRBV5-1, the J call TRBJ2-5; D gene uncertain. V shed 0 bases and J shed 2 bases, with 5 bases lying between them. Germline CDR1 is SGHRS and CDR2 is YFSETQ. The CDR3 spans 13 residues. CDR3 nucleotides: TGCGCCAGCAGCTTGGCCTTTCAAGAGACCCAGTACTTC. Amino acids: CASSLAFQETQYF.

V gene TRBV15 combines with J gene TRBJ1-4; 9 bases are shared with TRBD1. The germline gives CDR1 LNHNV, CDR2 YYDKDF (reference sequence). The junction had 0 bases not matched to a gene; V was cut back by 1 base and J by 6 bases. This CDR3 is 14 amino acids long. The DNA for the CDR3 is TGTGCCACCAGCAGAGGGACAGGGGATGAAAAACTGTTTTTT. Amino acids: CATSRGTGDEKLFF.

The chain's CDR3 is CASRPGLAGVEQYF. The DNA for the CDR3 is TGTGCCAGCAGACCGGGACTAGCGGGAGTGGAGCAGTACTTC. The chain has TRBV7-9 and TRBJ2-7; 14 bases line up with TRBD2. The CDR3 totals 14 residues. Trimming removed 6 bases from V and 7 bases from J; junction bases left unmatched: 5. Germline CDR1 SEHNR, CDR2 FQNEAQ (reference sequence).

This clone was observed a single time. The chain couples TRBV30 to TRBJ2-3; 14 positions match TRBD2. CDR3 size: 19 residues. Per the germline V gene, CDR1 is GTSNPN and CDR2 is SVGIG (reference sequence). V trimming: 1 base; J trimming: 1 base; junction bases outside the gene matches: 10. In DNA, the CDR3 is TGTGCCTGGAGTGCGGGACTAGCGGGAGTGGGGAGTGGCACAGATACGCAGTATTTT. This translates into CAWSAGLAGVGSGTDTQYF.

This clone turned up a few times. The chain employs TRBV28 and TRBJ1-6; D perhaps matches TRBD1 (6 bases). Trimming shortened V by 8 bases and J by 6 bases, and 14 bases separated the two germline ends. There are 14 residues in the CDR3. Germline CDR1 reads MDHEN; CDR2 reads SYDVKM. This CDR3 is CASYLSQGNSPLHF. The CDR3 DNA is TGTGCCAGCTATCTCTCACAGGGTAATTCACCCCTCCACTTT.

The rearrangement uses TRBV5-1 and TRBJ1-1; TRBD1 matches 7 bases. The CDR3 loop spans 15 amino acids. CDR1 SGHRS and CDR2 YFSETQ come from the germline V gene. Germline trimming cut 5 bases from V and 5 bases from J; bases unmatched to any gene: 12. CDR3 in amino acids: CASRETGTPQTEAFF. DNA of the CDR3: TGCGCCAGCAGAGAGACAGGGACTCCCCAAACTGAAGCTTTCTTT.

For this clone: Other DNA variants within this sample encode the same CDR3. The CDR3 reads CASSRGGYEQYF. The CDR3 region has the DNA TGTGCCAGCAGCCGCGGGGGCTACGAGCAGTACTTC. The rearrangement joins TRBV5-5 to TRBJ2-7; 7 bases map to TRBD2. Germline trimming cut 4 bases from V and 3 bases from J; bases unmatched to any gene: 1. CDR1 SGHKS and CDR2 YYEKEE come from the germline V gene (reference sequence). This CDR3 has 12 amino acids.

J is TRBJ2-1 and V is TRBV4-2, with 14 positions matching TRBD2. The CDR3 has 19 residues. The trim removed 4 bases at V and 2 bases at J, leaving 10 bases unmatched. Germline CDR1 LGHNA, CDR2 YNFKEQ. CDR3 residues: CASSPASTSGRGAYNEQFF. CDR3 sequence (DNA): TGTGCCAGCAGCCCCGCCTCGACTAGCGGGAGGGGAGCCTACAATGAGCAGTTCTTC.